One TCR beta chain is described in this entry. TCRdb's table, derived via immunoSEQ multiplex PCR, lists solely in-frame clones and lacks some. The repertoire consists of 90,000 to 130,000 clones, with approximately 90% occurring once and the leading ten covering roughly 4%. The data were taken from a study of control samples from healthy donors and cancer patients. This CDR3 has 15 residues. The TCR sequence derives from a woman in her sixties or seventies with lung cancer. The chain is built from TRBV21-1 and TRBJ1-1. TRBV21-1 is a recognized pseudogene. Sequences were obtained from PBMCs. This CDR3 is CASSNTRRFNTEAFF. CDR3 DNA: TGTGCCAGCAGCAACACGAGGAGATTCAACACTGAAGCTTTCTTT.